The clone carrying this T cell receptor (beta chain) was counted ten times or more. TCRdb recomputed calls from the 5' RACE reads with MiXCR, one row per CDR3 protein. The sample holds some 48,000 distinct CDR3 sequences, 20% to 25% seen once. This entry belongs to a study of neurological immune-mediated disorders. The sample's time point: technical triplicate 3. CDR1 and CDR2 (germline): DFQATT, SNEGSKA (reference sequence). The CDR3 totals 14 residues. Trimming cost V 0 bases and J 7 bases; bases outside gene matches: 6. This receptor was taken from a man aged 55-75 years with HTLV-1-associated myelopathy (HAM/TSP). This chain joins TRBV20-1 and TRBJ2-1; 7 bases are a match to TRBD2. The sequenced material came from PBMCs. The CDR3 spells CSARDWTRENEQFF. CDR3 DNA sequence: TGCAGTGCTAGAGATTGGACTAGAGAGAATGAGCAGTTCTTC.